This T cell receptor (beta chain) was recorded in a study of T cell repertoires in cytomegalovirus infection (dated by TCRdb to the late 2010s). About the full investigation: The HLA type of each donor mattered for the analysis, because public TCR beta signatures pointed to carriage of CMV infection along with the matching HLA type.

What the study reported, not specific to this receptor: Carriers of CMV infection plus the relevant HLA type were discriminated by the cumulative frequency of public TCR beta family members in the study cohort and in an independent roughly 320-donor cohort. The ex vivo response was dominated by HLA-C-restricted CMV-specific TCR beta clonotypes, which also provided the single most frequent clonotype in two of eight donors.

Via the germline V gene, CDR1 is MNHNS and CDR2 SASEGT. There are 17 amino acids in the CDR3, from cysteine to phenylalanine inclusive. The only DNA kept is the CDR3, 51 bases in frame from the first base. The germline V and J ends show losses of 6 bases and 4 bases respectively, and no gene match explains 14 bases of the junction. The data were produced on an Illumina HiSeq 1500. The public reads were quality trimmed at Q25 with fastp and then assembled into clones with MiXCR by TCRdb, keeping productive beta chains. Each CDR3 protein appears once, grouped with its most common genes and DNA. The sample table lists fewer than 550,000 distinct CDR3 sequences, 16% of them with a count of one. Roughly a quarter of the sample lies in the top ten. This clonotype appeared many times. There is no known antigen for this receptor. Base qualities are not provided; no much larger clone lies one nucleotide away.

The sample was CD8+ T cells from PBMCs. This receptor was obtained from a human donor in good health (CMV status not recorded). Some clones in this sample may be carry-over from other donors' samples. The rearrangement joined TRBV6-1 to TRBJ2-3; 9 bases in the junction line up with TRBD1. The DNA is TGTGCCAGCAGGCCCGACCACGGGGACAGGGTGGCAGATACGCAGTATTTT. Its protein reads: CASRPDHGDRVADTQYF.